This TCR beta chain was captured by sequencing in a study of blood T cell repertoires in COVID-19. Study context: Sites across the United States, Italy and Spain contributed samples from acute and convalescent COVID-19.

Living in about two dozen US areas, the participants were between roughly 18 and 90 years of age. Germline loops: CDR1 LGHDT, CDR2 YNNKEL (reference sequence). The CDR3 is made up of 14 amino acids. V lost 0 bases and J 7 bases, leaving 12 bases between the germline ends. Only one count was recorded for this clone. Profiling relied on immunoSEQ multiplex PCR, and the TCRdb table lists in-frame clones only, not all of them. The sample holds under 300,000 clones, around 89% seen once. The rearrangement uses TRBV3-1 (or the pseudogene TRBV3-2) and TRBJ1-1; D is undetermined. The receptor was derived from a woman in her forties with acute COVID-19. What was sequenced was PBMCs or T cells enriched from blood (not recorded which). The CDR3 here is CASSQEASSGEAFF. In DNA, the CDR3 is TGTGCCAGCAGCCAAGAGGCATCCTCAGGTGAAGCTTTCTTT.